What follows are 9 T cell receptor beta chains derived from one specimen sequenced in a study of T cells in Graves' hyperthyroidism and ophthalmopathy. Researchers took RNA transcripts and amplified the TCR beta CDR3 regions from them. TCR CDR3 underwent first-round RT-PCR with the HTBI primer set. One entry per CDR3 protein results from TCRdb running MiXCR on the multiplex PCR reads. The sample records 250,000 to 300,000 distinct CDR3 sequences, roughly an eighth being singletons. The sequenced sample consisted of blood. These receptors all stem from a woman in her 40s with Graves' hyperthyroidism.

V is TRBV9 and J is TRBJ2-3; D gene ambiguous. Trimming took off 3 bases at V and 3 bases at J, with 8 bases between the two ends. In germline, CDR1 is SGDLS, CDR2 YYNGEE. CDR3 size: 13 residues. The CDR3 here is CASSAYRTDTQYF. DNA for the CDR3: TGTGCCAGCAGCGCTTATAGGACAGATACGCAGTATTTT.

This clonotype occurred many times. The chain has TRBV6-5 and TRBJ1-1, with no clear D. CDR1 is MNHEY and CDR2 is SVGAGI in the germline V gene. V was pared by 2 bases and J by 3 bases, with 7 bases between. The CDR3 consists of 13 residues. In DNA, the CDR3 is TGTGCCAGCAGTTACAGGGTTTACACTGAAGCTTTCTTT. It yields the protein CASSYRVYTEAFF.

V is TRBV18 and J is TRBJ1-2; the D gene is possibly TRBD1 (6 bases). This CDR3 comprises 12 residues. V lost 6 bases and J 7 bases, leaving 12 bases between the germline ends. In germline, CDR1 is KGHSH, CDR2 LQKENI. CDR3 protein: CASSPDRCGYTF. The DNA for the CDR3 is TGTGCCAGCTCCCCGGACAGATGTGGCTACACCTTC.

This clonotype was found many times. The chain links TRBV28 to TRBJ2-7; the match to TRBD1 covers 10 bases. CDR3 length equals 16 residues. CDR1 MDHEN and CDR2 SYDVKM come from the germline V gene. The V and J ends lost 10 bases and 2 bases, in that order; junction bases with no gene match: 14. CDR3 DNA: TGTGCCACTAATACCCCCGGGACAGGGGACCCCTACGAGCAGTACTTC. Its translation is CATNTPGTGDPYEQYF.

This clonotype was counted a few times. The rearrangement links TRBV27 to TRBJ2-3, with D possibly being TRBD2 (6 bases). The CDR3 has 16 residues. Looked up from germline, CDR1 is MNHEY and CDR2 is SMNVEV (reference sequence). V was pared by 5 bases and J by 5 bases, with 20 bases between. CDR3 loop: CASSLSARRVEDTQYF. CDR3 coding DNA: TGTGCCAGCAGTCTTTCGGCGAGGAGGGTTGAAGATACGCAGTATTTT.

The chain is built from TRBV19 and TRBJ1-2; D is unresolved. Germline loops: CDR1 LNHDA, CDR2 SQIVND (reference sequence). The CDR3 is 13 residues long. Trimming left V 0 bases short and J 5 bases short, with 7 bases between. CDR3 coding DNA: TGTGCCAGTAGTATAGAGGGCCAATATGGCTACACCTTC. It codes for CASSIEGQYGYTF.

The chain carries TRBV28 and TRBJ1-6; D remains ambiguous. The CDR3 sequence is 14 residues long. The germline V gene encodes CDR1 MDHEN and CDR2 SYDVKM. V was trimmed by 2 bases and J by 9 bases, leaving 11 bases between them. The CDR3 sequence is CASSLTRVSSPLHF. The DNA for the CDR3 is TGTGCCAGCAGTTTAACCCGGGTTAGTTCACCCCTCCACTTT. The entire variable domain, with the rest obtained from reference TRBV28 and TRBJ1-6, is as follows: DVKVTQSSRYLVKRTGEKVFLECVQDMDHENMFWYRQDPGLGLRLIYFSYDVKMKEKGDIPEGYSVSREKKERFSLILESASTNQTSMYLCASSLTRVSSPLHFGNGTRLTVT.

This clonotype has a count of ten or more. The chain couples TRBV2 to TRBJ2-5; 12 bases map to TRBD2. In germline, CDR1 is SNHLY, CDR2 FYNNEI. This CDR3 has 15 residues. With 2 bases clipped from V and 5 bases from J, the junction kept 3 bases outside the gene matches. CDR3 sequence: CASSESGTSGETQYF. The CDR3 DNA reads as TGTGCCAGCAGTGAATCGGGGACTAGCGGGGAGACCCAGTACTTC.

This clonotype is a singleton in its sample. This may be a read error: a much more frequent sequence differs by one nucleotide. The chain joins TRBV5-1 to TRBJ1-1; 8 bases are shared with TRBD1. This CDR3 comprises 15 residues. Germline assignment: CDR1 SGHRS and CDR2 YFSETQ. The DNA for the CDR3 is TGCGCCAGCAGCGTGGGGACAGGAGAGAACACTGAAGCTTCCTTT. Translated, it gives CASSVGTGENTEASF.